These 13 T cell receptor beta chains share one sample of origin, sequenced in a study of cytomegalovirus exposure and HLA in healthy donors. With 60 Vbeta and 13 Jbeta primers, the PCR was carried out. Sequenced by immunoSEQ multiplex PCR; TCRdb stores in-frame clones only, minus some. Of about 93,000 clones listed, around three quarters are singletons. The sample taken for sequencing was PBMCs. The receptors originated from a man aged 25-45 years in good health and CMV-seronegative.

This sequence joins TRBV5-1 and TRBJ2-3; TRBD1 agrees at 10 bases. The CDR3 runs 16 residues. Trimming took 4 bases from V and 3 from J; bases not matched to a gene: 8. Per germline, CDR1 SGHRS and CDR2 YFSETQ. The CDR3 is CASSARGQGLTDTQYF. CDR3 nucleotides: TGCGCCAGCAGCGCCCGGGGACAGGGGTTGACAGATACGCAGTATTTT.

V gene TRBV6-5 combines with J gene TRBJ1-2; possible D gene TRBD1, 6 bases. CDR3 length: 14 amino acids. The germline V gene has CDR1 MNHEY and CDR2 SVGAGI. The ends were cut back, 6 bases at V and 7 bases at J, with 18 bases in the middle. CDR3 DNA sequence: TGTGCCAGCAGCCGCGGAAAGGGGGATTTTGGCTACACCTTC. Translating it yields CASSRGKGDFGYTF.

The chain combines TRBV9 with TRBJ2-3; D is perhaps TRBD1 (5 bases). Germline CDR1 is SGDLS and CDR2 is YYNGEE. With 0 bases removed from V and 0 bases from J, the gap between germline ends came to 11 bases. The CDR3 runs to 16 residues. The CDR3 region has the DNA TGTGCCAGCAGCGTAGCTTCAGGGCTCAGCACAGATACGCAGTATTTT. Its protein is CASSVASGLSTDTQYF.

This clone appeared a few times. This chain connects TRBV7-9 to TRBJ1-2; maybe TRBD1 (5 bases). The CDR3 length is 14 residues. V was trimmed by 4 bases and J by 4 bases, leaving 13 bases between them. Germline V gene data show CDR1 as SEHNR and CDR2 as FQNEAQ (reference sequence). CDR3 bases: TGTGCCAGCAGCTACTCGGGACTCCGCTATGGCTACACCTTC. Residues: CASSYSGLRYGYTF.

This rearrangement joins TRBV9 to TRBJ2-6; 7 bases match TRBD2. V lost 2 bases and J lost 2; bases outside the gene matches: 16. The CDR3 totals 20 residues. The germline V gene encodes CDR1 SGDLS and CDR2 YYNGEE. For the CDR3, the DNA is TGTGCCAGCAGCGTCGCTCCCGCCGGGAGGACTGCCGCTGGGGCCAACGTCCTGACTTTC. Translated: CASSVAPAGRTAAGANVLTF.

The chain combines TRBV7-8 with TRBJ2-1; TRBD1 matches 9 bases. Trimming took 2 bases from V and 8 from J; bases not matched to a gene: 4. Looked up from germline, CDR1 is SGHVS and CDR2 is FQNEAQ. This CDR3 spans 14 amino acids. The CDR3 sequence is CASSLTGGRHEQFF. CDR3 DNA: TGTGCCAGCAGCTTAACAGGGGGCAGGCATGAGCAGTTCTTC.

The V and J genes are TRBV27 and TRBJ2-1; perhaps TRBD1 as D (5 bases). V lost 2 bases and J 2 bases, leaving 7 bases between the germline ends. CDR1 MNHEY and CDR2 SMNVEV come from the germline V gene (reference sequence). The CDR3 totals 14 residues. The CDR3 sequence: CASSLGAPYNEQFF. For the CDR3, the DNA is TGTGCCAGCAGTTTAGGGGCCCCCTACAATGAGCAGTTCTTC.

CDR3 sequence (DNA): TGCGCCAGCAGCTCGGACAGGGAGGTCGGCACAGATACGCAGTATTTT. Translating it yields CASSSDREVGTDTQYF. J is TRBJ2-3 and V is TRBV5-1; TRBD1 matches at 8 bases. Trimming at V came to 3 bases and at J to 1 base, leaving 7 bases not matched to a gene. Germline V gene sequence: CDR1 SGHRS, CDR2 YFSETQ. The CDR3 spans 16 residues. Combining the CDR3 with reference TRBV5-1 and TRBJ2-3 gives the whole variable domain KAGVTQTPRYLIKTRGQQVTLSCSPISGHRSVSWYQQTPGQGLQFLFEYFSETQRNKGNFPGRFSGRQFSNSRSEMNVSTLELGDSALYLCASSSDREVGTDTQYFGPGTRLTVL.

The sample holds a few counts of this clone. This sequence joins TRBV27 and TRBJ2-1, with 9 positions matching TRBD1. CDR1 is MNHEY, CDR2 SMNVEV, per germline (reference sequence). The CDR3 is made up of 14 amino acids. V trimming: 8 bases; J trimming: 4 bases; junction bases outside the gene matches: 6. Written as DNA, the CDR3 is TGTGCCAGCGGAAGGACAGGGGCTTACAATGAGCAGTTCTTC. Its protein product is CASGRTGAYNEQFF.

A single count supports this clone. This chain joins TRBV5-4 and TRBJ1-2; TRBD1 matches 8 bases. The CDR3 loop spans 14 amino acids. The V segment lost 6 bases and the J segment 4 bases; nucleotides outside the gene matches: 8. Germline CDR1 is SGHNT and CDR2 is YYREEE (reference sequence). In DNA, the CDR3 is TGTGCCAGCACCAGGACAGGGCAGGCCTATGGCTACACCTTC. Translating gives CASTRTGQAYGYTF.

This sequence joins TRBV7-3 and TRBJ1-4, with unresolved D. Germline CDR1 reads SGHTA; CDR2 reads FQGTGA. CDR3 length equals 15 residues. V lost 5 bases to trimming and J lost 4 bases, with 14 bases between them. The CDR3 here is CASSLTPVGNEKLFF. DNA of the CDR3: TGTGCCAGCAGCCTCACGCCGGTTGGTAATGAAAAACTGTTTTTT.

The chain recombines TRBV7-6 with TRBJ2-7; D is perhaps TRBD2 (6 bases). This CDR3 comprises 15 residues. Per the germline V gene, CDR1 is SGHVS and CDR2 is FNYEAQ. Trimming removed 0 bases at V and 3 bases at J, with 12 bases between. CDR3 protein: CASSLAPGENYEQYV. The DNA for the CDR3 is TGTGCCAGCAGCTTAGCGCCGGGGGAGAACTACGAGCAGTACGTC.

The DNA for the CDR3 is TGTGCCAGCAGTCGACGGACACAGTATAGCAATCAGCCCCAGCATTTT. It specifies CASSRRTQYSNQPQHF. The chain couples TRBV27 to TRBJ1-5; tentatively, D is TRBD1 (5 bases). The germline V and J ends were trimmed by 5 bases and 0 bases, with 14 bases remaining between them. Germline CDR1 and CDR2: MNHEY and SMNVEV (reference sequence). The CDR3 has 16 amino acids.